Sequencing of this T cell receptor (beta chain) was carried out in a study of T cell changes during pregnancy in multiple sclerosis. The CDR3 consists of 15 residues. The V gene lost 3 bases and the J gene lost 7 bases, with 16 bases spanning the gap. The germline V gene encodes CDR1 SGHNT and CDR2 YYREEE (reference sequence). TCRdb's table, derived via immunoSEQ multiplex PCR, lists solely in-frame clones and lacks some. Of approximately 49,000 clones listed, 80% to 90% are singletons. Sequences were derived from CD4+ T cells from peripheral blood mononuclear cells, sampled in the second trimester of pregnancy. This chain connects TRBV5-4 to TRBJ1-4, with D possibly being TRBD1 (6 bases). This TCR came from a female donor with multiple sclerosis, enrolled in a pregnancy study. The CDR3 spells CASSSSLGGTEKLFF. DNA of the CDR3: TGTGCCAGCAGCTCAAGCTTAGGGGGAACTGAAAAACTGTTTTTT.